The next 17 T cell receptor beta chains were all read from a single sample in a study of beta chain features in type 1 diabetes. cDNA synthesis used the whole RNA isolate, giving expressed TCRB sequences. The table came from immunoSEQ multiplex PCR; TCRdb's copy has only in-frame clones and leaves some out. The sample includes tens of thousands of clones, 45% to 50% of them seen just once. Overall study results and limits: Shorter TCRB CDR3s, moderately but significantly so, were found in Type 1 diabetes patients in all four CD4+ subsets.

No antigen is known for these receptors. Sequencing was performed on central memory CD4+ T cells from blood. Every receptor here comes from a man aged 25-45 years with type 1 diabetes.

CDR3 bases: TGCGCCAGCAGCTTGGACCCAGGGGACGGCCAGCCCCAGCATTTT. It is translated as CASSLDPGDGQPQHF. The chain links TRBV5-1 to TRBJ1-5; D might be TRBD1 (6 bases). Trimming removed 0 bases at V and 7 bases at J, with 14 bases between. CDR3 length: 15 amino acids. Germline CDR1 SGHRS, CDR2 YFSETQ.

This clone was seen only once. J is TRBJ1-2 and V is TRBV6-1, with a weak D call TRBD1 (6 bases). Germline lookup yields CDR1 MNHNS and CDR2 SASEGT. The CDR3 is 13 amino acids. V gave up 3 bases and J gave up 5 bases, with 10 bases separating them. This CDR3 is CASSEYREYGYTF. The CDR3 DNA reads TGTGCCAGCAGTGAGTACAGGGAGTATGGCTACACCTTC.

This clone appeared a few times. The chain has TRBV29-1 and TRBJ2-1; D uncertain. Germline V gene data show CDR1 as SQVTM and CDR2 as ANQGSEA. There are 11 residues in the CDR3. V lost 5 bases and J lost 2, with 4 bases in between. DNA of the CDR3: TGCAGCGTTCATCCCTACAATGAGCAGTTCTTC. It codes for CSVHPYNEQFF.

The rearrangement joins TRBV5-4 to TRBJ2-5; D is ambiguous. The CDR3 length is 13 residues. V was pared by 0 bases and J by 3 bases, with 6 bases between. Germline V gene lookup returns CDR1 SGHNT and CDR2 YYREEE (reference sequence). The CDR3 loop is CASSLGQKETQYF. The CDR3, as DNA: TGTGCCAGCAGCTTGGGGCAGAAAGAGACCCAGTACTTC.

This clone has a handful of counts. This chain links TRBV2 with TRBJ2-1; possibly TRBD1 for D (6 bases). V dropped 0 bases and J dropped 1 base, with 13 bases sitting between them. Germline lookup yields CDR1 SNHLY and CDR2 FYNNEI. The CDR3 runs 17 residues. The CDR3 DNA is TGTGCCAGCAGTGAAGCCCTAGGCAGGGGATCCTACAATGAGCAGTTCTTC. It encodes CASSEALGRGSYNEQFF.

The chain is built from TRBV5-4 and TRBJ2-1, with D hard to call. The CDR3 is 15 amino acids. V lost 0 bases, J lost 7 bases, and 14 bases lay in between. CDR1 is SGHNT, CDR2 YYREEE, per germline (reference sequence). CDR3 sequence reads: CASSLEVADRNEQFF. In DNA, the CDR3 is TGTGCCAGCAGCTTGGAGGTAGCCGATAGGAATGAGCAGTTCTTC.

This chain connects TRBV18 to TRBJ1-2; D remains unclear. Germline-derived CDR1 and CDR2 are KGHSH and LQKENI. The CDR3 runs to 15 residues. V was trimmed by 1 base and J by 0 bases, leaving 9 bases between them. The CDR3 loop reads CASSPQPEANYGYTF. The CDR3, as DNA: TGTGCCAGCTCACCACAACCAGAAGCTAACTATGGCTACACCTTC. The variable domain in full, completed from reference TRBV18 and TRBJ1-2, reads NAGVMQNPRHLVRRRGQEARLRCSPMKGHSHVYWYRQLPEEGLKFMVYLQKENIIDESGMPKERFSAEFPKEGPSILRIQQVVRGDSAAYFCASSPQPEANYGYTFGSGTRLTVV.

Only a few counts were recorded for this clone. The V and J genes are TRBV5-1 and TRBJ2-7, with 10 nucleotides matching TRBD2. V dropped 0 bases and J dropped 1; count of bases not matched to a gene: 1. CDR3 length: 15 residues. From germline, CDR1 is SGHRS and CDR2 YFSETQ. This CDR3 reads CASSLGTSGSYEQYF. The CDR3, as DNA: TGCGCCAGCAGCTTGGGGACTAGCGGATCCTACGAGCAGTACTTC.

The CDR3 coding sequence is TGTGCCAGCAGCTCAAACAGGGCCACTGAAGCTTTCTTT. Its protein is CASSSNRATEAFF. This rearrangement joins TRBV5-4 to TRBJ1-1; a possible D gene is TRBD1 (6 bases). CDR3 size: 13 residues. The ends were cut back, 3 bases at V and 4 bases at J, with 10 bases in the middle. From germline, CDR1 is SGHNT and CDR2 YYREEE (reference sequence).

This clone was detected a few times. This chain links TRBV10-3 with TRBJ1-6; D is possibly TRBD1 (6 bases). Trimming shortened V by 6 bases and J by 10 bases, and 19 bases separated the two germline ends. This CDR3 spans 15 amino acids. Germline values: CDR1 ENHRY, CDR2 SYGVKD. CDR3: CAIRHASGTRSPLHF. CDR3 bases: TGTGCCATCAGGCACGCCTCCGGGACACGCTCACCCCTCCACTTT.

Remarks on this clone: This CDR3 fails to terminate in the conserved phenylalanine or tryptophan, so it likely reflects a read error. The chain links TRBV2 to TRBJ1-2, with 7 positions matching TRBD1. Germline values: CDR1 SNHLY, CDR2 FYNNEI. The CDR3 spans 12 residues. The J segment lost 8 bases and the V segment lost 4 bases, leaving 4 bases of the junction unmatched. The DNA for the CDR3 is TGTGCCAGCAGTGTACAGGGGTGGGGCTACACCCTC. As protein: CASSVQGWGYTL.

V is TRBV6-5 and J is TRBJ2-3, with D perhaps TRBD1 (5 bases). Trimming pared 6 bases from V and 5 bases from J, leaving 9 bases between. CDR3 length equals 12 residues. CDR1 and CDR2 from the germline V gene are MNHEY and SVGAGI. The CDR3 region has the DNA TGTGCCAGCAGCCTAAGGGGAGATACGCAGTATTTT. Translated, it gives CASSLRGDTQYF.

The gene calls are TRBV18 and TRBJ2-5; 15 bases match TRBD2. Germline CDR1 reads KGHSH; CDR2 reads LQKENI. V shed 3 bases and J 5 bases; nucleotides not matched to a gene: 7. There are 17 residues in the CDR3. The CDR3: CASSPGTSGGIMETQYF. In nucleotides, the CDR3 is TGTGCCAGCTCACCGGGGACTAGCGGGGGGATTATGGAGACCCAGTACTTC.

This clone turned up a few times. The genes are TRBV4-1 and TRBJ2-3; 12 bases fit TRBD2. Germline V lookup: CDR1 MGHRA, CDR2 YSYEKL. The CDR3 is made up of 16 amino acids. V shed 4 bases, J shed 2 bases, and the junction held 4 bases outside the gene matches. CDR3: CASSLASGRATDTQYF. Here the CDR3 DNA reads TGCGCCAGCAGCCTGGCTAGCGGGAGGGCCACAGATACGCAGTATTTT.

The CDR3: CASSLGTHPGADTQYF. CDR3 nucleotide sequence: TGTGCCAGCAGCTTAGGGACTCACCCCGGCGCAGATACGCAGTATTTT. The V and J genes are TRBV7-2 and TRBJ2-3; possibly TRBD2 for D (5 bases). This CDR3 is built from 16 residues. The ends were cut back, 1 base at V and 4 bases at J, with 15 bases in the middle. Germline lookup yields CDR1 SGHTA and CDR2 FQGNSA.

The chain has TRBV19 and TRBJ1-1; a possible D gene is TRBD1 (5 bases). Germline lookup yields CDR1 LNHDA and CDR2 SQIVND (reference sequence). Trimming removed 3 bases at V and 8 bases at J, with 25 bases between. This CDR3 comprises 17 residues. The CDR3 sequence: CASSIDLPAPWGGEAFF. CDR3 DNA: TGTGCCAGTAGTATCGATTTACCGGCCCCTTGGGGCGGCGAAGCTTTCTTT.

V and J are TRBV6-1 and TRBJ1-2; 11 nucleotides line up with TRBD1. The ends lost 8 bases at V and 4 bases at J; junction bases unmatched: 6. The V gene's germline CDR1 is MNHNS and CDR2 SASEGT. The CDR3 has 14 amino acids. CDR3 in amino acids: CASWRTGGIYGYTF. The CDR3 DNA sequence: TGTGCCAGCTGGAGGACAGGGGGCATCTATGGCTACACCTTC.